This T cell receptor beta chain was profiled in a study of identical twins. The study's findings and limits: Compared with models, monozygotic twins showed more out-of-frame TCR alpha sharing.

With 3 bases clipped from V and 1 base from J, the junction kept 4 bases outside the gene matches. Germline loops: CDR1 SGHKS, CDR2 YYEKEE (reference sequence). The length of the CDR3 is 16 residues. In TCRdb, the 5' RACE reads were re-called with MiXCR into one record per CDR3 protein. This table holds 450,000 or so distinct CDR3 sequences, about 14% found once. Remarks on this clonotype: What it binds is unknown.

These data were also reused for a study on yellow fever vaccine responses in identical twins.

The rearrangement joins TRBV5-5 to TRBJ2-2, with 9 bases aligning to TRBD2. The TCR originated in a woman between 18 and 29 years old in good health. Specimen: CD4+ T cells sorted from blood. The CDR3 DNA follows: TGTGCCAGCAGCTCTCAAGCGGGAGGGAACACCGGGGAGCTGTTTTTT. Its protein product is CASSSQAGGNTGELFF.